This T cell receptor beta chain was documented in a study of neurological immune-mediated disorders. Study findings and constraints: TCR clonal expansion peaked in HTLV-1-associated myelopathy patients and was lowest in multiple sclerosis patients. Subjects shared no identical expanded-clone CDR3 amino acid sequences, suggesting private TCR-beta repertoires in all groups.

5'RACE with 10-nucleotide random UMIs generated the cDNA. MiXCR was run by TCRdb on the 5' RACE reads, yielding one entry per CDR3 protein. Seen here are 50,000 to 55,000 distinct CDR3 sequences, around a tenth observed once, and the top ten hold about 5.2%. This clonotype was observed many times. The antigen is not known. This CDR3 has 16 residues. Sequenced input: PBMCs. The clonotype comes from a man in his 70s with HTLV-1-associated myelopathy (HAM/TSP). The rearrangement links TRBV21-1 to TRBJ1-5; no DNA check was done on the table's D call, TRBD1. TRBV21-1 is a known pseudogene. CDR3 protein: CASSKETGGLSQPQHF. DNA for the CDR3: TGTGCCAGCAGCAAAGAGACAGGGGGTTTATCTCAGCCCCAGCATTTT.